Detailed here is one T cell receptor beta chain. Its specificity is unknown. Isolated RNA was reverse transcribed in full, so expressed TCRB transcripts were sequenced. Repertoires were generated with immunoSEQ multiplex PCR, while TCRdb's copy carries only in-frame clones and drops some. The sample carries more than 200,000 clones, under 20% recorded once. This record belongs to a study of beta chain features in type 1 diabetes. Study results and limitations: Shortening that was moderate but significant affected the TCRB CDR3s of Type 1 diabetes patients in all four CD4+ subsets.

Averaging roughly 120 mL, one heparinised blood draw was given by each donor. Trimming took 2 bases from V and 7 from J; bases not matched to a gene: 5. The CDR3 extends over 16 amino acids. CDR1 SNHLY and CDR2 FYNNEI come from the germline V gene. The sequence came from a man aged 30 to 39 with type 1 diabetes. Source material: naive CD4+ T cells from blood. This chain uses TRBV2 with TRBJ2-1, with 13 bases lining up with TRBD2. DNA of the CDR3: TGTGCCAGCAGTGAAAGGGGACTAGCGGGATTTAATGAGCAGTTCTTC. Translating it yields CASSERGLAGFNEQFF.